The following is a TCR beta chain sequence with its context. V was pared by 4 bases and J by 10 bases, with 11 bases between. The CDR3 totals 13 residues. Germline CDR1 is MNHEY and CDR2 is SMNVEV (reference sequence). Profiled with immunoSEQ multiplex PCR; TCRdb holds only in-frame clones, not every one. The table lists 210,000 or so clones, 80% of them singletons, with around 4.5% in the top ten. Participants spanned ages about 18 to 89 years and resided in 20 to 25 US areas. The record originates from a study of blood T cell repertoires in COVID-19. Study-wide context: The United States, Italy and Spain provided the acute and convalescent COVID-19 samples. PBMCs, B-cell-depleted T cells, or T cells provided the cDNA or gDNA that made up the material.

The chain links TRBV27 to TRBJ1-6, with a tentative D call TRBD1 (6 bases). The receptor was derived from a man aged 25 to 40 with acute COVID-19. Sequences were obtained from PBMCs or T cells enriched from blood (not recorded which). CDR3 DNA sequence: TGTGCCAGCAGTTCGACAGGTCCATCACCCCTCCACTTT. It yields the protein CASSSTGPSPLHF.